Listed below are T cell receptor beta chains from one sample, sequenced in a study of shared clonotypes between healthy human individuals. Assay used: immunoSEQ multiplex PCR; TCRdb lists only in-frame clones, some missing. The sample holds 2 million to 2.5 million clones, 95% seen once. Sequenced input: naive CD4+ T cells sorted from blood. These receptors were obtained from a man aged 18 to 30 in good health. Each CDR3 is given with its conserved first and last residue. A D gene is named only where the DNA matches it firmly. Not every row has a clone size; where given, it reads once, few, many or a size class.

size: .
J: TRBJ2-6
D: TRBD1
V: TRBV2
CDR3: CASSDGRGTRVLTF
DNA: TGTGCCAGCAGTGATGGCAGGGGGACCCGCGTCCTGACTTTC

size: .
J: TRBJ2-5
D: TRBD2
V: TRBV18
CDR3: CASSPGGGTETQYF
DNA: TGTGCCAGCTCACCAGGCGGGGGGACCGAGACCCAGTACTTC

size: .
J: TRBJ2-1
D: TRBD2
V: TRBV18
CDR3: CASSPGSGGTYNEQFF
DNA: TGTGCCAGCTCACCGGGTAGCGGGGGGACCTACAATGAGCAGTTCTTC

size: .
J: TRBJ2-5
D: .
V: TRBV19
CDR3: CASSGGQIGETQYF
DNA: TGTGCCAGTAGTGGCGGACAGATTGGAGAGACCCAGTACTTC

size: .
J: TRBJ1-4
D: .
V: TRBV6-5
CDR3: CASSYSRGEKLFF
DNA: TGTGCCAGCAGTTACTCGCGTGGGGAAAAACTGTTTTTT

size: .
J: TRBJ1-1
D: .
V: TRBV7-8
CDR3: CASSLAGPNTEAFF
DNA: TGTGCCAGCAGCTTAGCGGGGCCGAACACTGAAGCTTTCTTT

size: .
J: TRBJ1-4
D: TRBD1
V: TRBV11-2
CDR3: CASSASTGGGEKLFF
DNA: TGTGCCAGCAGCGCCTCGACAGGGGGTGGTGAAAAACTGTTTTTT

size: .
J: TRBJ2-3
D: .
V: TRBV6-5
CDR3: CASRRTVTDTQYF
DNA: TGTGCCAGCAGGCGGACAGTTACAGATACGCAGTATTTT

size: .
J: TRBJ2-2
D: .
V: TRBV5-6
CDR3: CASSYVAHTGELFF
DNA: TGTGCCAGCAGCTATGTCGCTCACACCGGGGAGCTGTTTTTT

size: .
J: TRBJ1-6
D: .
V: TRBV19
CDR3: CASTPTGYNSPLHF
DNA: TGTGCCAGTACCCCCACAGGCTATAATTCACCCCTCCACTTT

size: .
J: TRBJ2-1
D: .
V: TRBV10-1
CDR3: CATPELAGLYTNEQFF
DNA: TGCGCCACCCCGGAGCTGGCGGGACTCTATACCAATGAGCAGTTCTTC

size: once
J: TRBJ2-3
D: .
V: TRBV7-7
CDR3: CASSLGGTTDTQYF
DNA: TGTGCTAGCAGCCTAGGGGGTACGACAGATACGCAGTATTTT

size: .
J: TRBJ2-5
D: TRBD1
V: TRBV7-7
CDR3: CASSSVTGGAETQYF
DNA: TGTGCTAGCAGCTCAGTAACAGGGGGCGCAGAGACCCAGTACTTC

size: once
J: TRBJ1-1
D: TRBD1
V: TRBV5-1
CDR3: CASSVTGDVNTEAFF
DNA: TGCGCCAGCAGCGTAACAGGGGACGTGAACACTGAAGCTTTCTTT

size: .
J: TRBJ1-4
D: TRBD1
V: TRBV15
CDR3: CATSTYPGQVADGEKLFF
DNA: TGTGCCACCAGCACATATCCGGGACAGGTCGCGGATGGGGAAAAACTGTTTTTT

size: .
J: TRBJ2-1
D: .
V: TRBV29-1
CDR3: CSGWDRTYNEQFF
DNA: TGCAGCGGCTGGGACCGTACCTACAATGAGCAGTTCTTC

size: .
J: TRBJ2-1
D: TRBD2
V: TRBV2
CDR3: CASSDYYRTSGSLYNEQFF
DNA: TGTGCCAGCAGTGACTATTATAGGACTAGCGGAAGTCTTTACAATGAGCAGTTCTTC

size: .
J: TRBJ2-7
D: .
V: TRBV28
CDR3: CASSPPQLGAYEQYF
DNA: TGTGCCAGCAGTCCTCCCCAGTTAGGAGCCTACGAGCAGTACTTC

size: few
J: TRBJ1-6
D: TRBD1
V: TRBV25-1
CDR3: CASAGQGNSPLHF
DNA: TGTGCCAGCGCCGGACAGGGAAATTCACCCCTCCACTTT

size: .
J: TRBJ2-5
D: TRBD2
V: TRBV2
CDR3: CASSLSGTTQETQYF
DNA: TGTGCCAGCAGTCTCTCCGGGACTACTCAAGAGACCCAGTACTTC